The clone carrying this T cell receptor beta chain was detected once. The data derive from a study of cytomegalovirus exposure and HLA in healthy donors. Data came from immunoSEQ multiplex PCR; TCRdb stores just in-frame clones and leaves some out. The sample lists approximately 280,000 clones, 85% to 90% occurring once. The CDR3 has 15 residues. Germline-derived CDR1 and CDR2 are LNHNV and YYDKDF (reference sequence). V shed 5 bases, J shed 7 bases, and the junction held 8 bases outside the gene matches. The sequence was collected from a woman aged 18 to 35 in good health and CMV-seronegative. The chain carries TRBV15 and TRBJ2-7, with TRBD2 matching 13 bases. The specimen sequenced was PBMCs. DNA for the CDR3: TGTGCCACCAGCGGCACAACTAGCGGGAGGGGGGAGCAGTACTTC. Protein: CATSGTTSGRGEQYF.